This T cell receptor (beta chain) is drawn from a study of T cell repertoires in cytomegalovirus infection. Study-wide context: CMV infection together with matching HLA type was indicated by public TCR beta signatures.

This clonotype was counted ten times or more. Antigen unknown. TCRdb redid the calling of the reads with MiXCR, one entry per CDR3 protein. The data contain a few hundred thousand distinct CDR3 sequences, approximately 25% of them singletons. The sequencing used cultured PBMCs, collected from culture after CMV antigen stimulation. The TCR was taken from a human donor in good health (CMV status not recorded). Some clones in this sample may be carry-over from other donors' samples.

DNA for the CDR3: TGTGCCAGCAGCTTAGTAATGGGCAGGGGGGTGAATCAGCCCCAGCATTTT. Translation gives CASSLVMGRGVNQPQHF. The chain combines TRBV7-9 with TRBJ1-5; 7 bases are shared with TRBD1. CDR3 length equals 17 residues. Looked up from germline, CDR1 is SEHNR and CDR2 is FQNEAQ (reference sequence). V shed 1 base and J 4 bases; nucleotides not matched to a gene: 10.